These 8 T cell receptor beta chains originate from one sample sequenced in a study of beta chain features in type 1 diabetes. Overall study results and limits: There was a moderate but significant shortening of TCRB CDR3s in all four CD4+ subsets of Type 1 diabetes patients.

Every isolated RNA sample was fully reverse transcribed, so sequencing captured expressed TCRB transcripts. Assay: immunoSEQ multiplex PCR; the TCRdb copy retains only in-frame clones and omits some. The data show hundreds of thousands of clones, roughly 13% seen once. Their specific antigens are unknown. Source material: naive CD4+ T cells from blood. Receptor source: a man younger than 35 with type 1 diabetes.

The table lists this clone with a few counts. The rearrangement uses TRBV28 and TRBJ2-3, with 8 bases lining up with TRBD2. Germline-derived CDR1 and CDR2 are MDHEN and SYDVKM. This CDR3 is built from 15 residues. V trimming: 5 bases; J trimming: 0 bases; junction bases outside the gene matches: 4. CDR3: CASSHSGDSTDTQYF. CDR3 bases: TGTGCCAGCAGTCATAGCGGGGACAGCACAGATACGCAGTATTTT. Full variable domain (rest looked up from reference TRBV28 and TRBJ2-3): DVKVTQSSRYLVKRTGEKVFLECVQDMDHENMFWYRQDPGLGLRLIYFSYDVKMKEKGDIPEGYSVSREKKERFSLILESASTNQTSMYLCASSHSGDSTDTQYFGPGTRLTVL.

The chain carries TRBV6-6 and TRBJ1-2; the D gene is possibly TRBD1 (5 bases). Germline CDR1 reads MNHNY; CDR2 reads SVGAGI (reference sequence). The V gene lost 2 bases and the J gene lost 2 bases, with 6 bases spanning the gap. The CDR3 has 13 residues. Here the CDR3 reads CASSYGANYGYTF. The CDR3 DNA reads TGTGCCAGCAGTTACGGGGCGAACTATGGCTACACCTTC.

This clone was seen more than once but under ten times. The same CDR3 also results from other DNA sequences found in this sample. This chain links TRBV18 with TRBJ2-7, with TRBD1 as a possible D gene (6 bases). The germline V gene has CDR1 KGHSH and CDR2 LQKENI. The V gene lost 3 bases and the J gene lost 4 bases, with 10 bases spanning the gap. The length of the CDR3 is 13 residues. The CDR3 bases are TGTGCCAGCTCACCCCAGGACAGTTACGAGCAGTACTTC. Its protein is CASSPQDSYEQYF.

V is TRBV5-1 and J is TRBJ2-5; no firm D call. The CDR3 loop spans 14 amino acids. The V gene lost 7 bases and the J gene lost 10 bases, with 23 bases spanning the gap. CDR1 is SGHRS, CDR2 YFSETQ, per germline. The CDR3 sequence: CASRPLMDGRDQYF. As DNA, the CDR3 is TGCGCCAGCCGTCCCCTGATGGACGGAAGAGACCAGTACTTC.

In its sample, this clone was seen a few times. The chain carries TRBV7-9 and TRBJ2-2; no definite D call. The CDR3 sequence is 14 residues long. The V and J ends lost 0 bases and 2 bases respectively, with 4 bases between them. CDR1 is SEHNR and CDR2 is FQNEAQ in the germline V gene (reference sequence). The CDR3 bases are TGTGCCAGCAGCTTAGCTCCAAACACCGGGGAGCTGTTTTTT. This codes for CASSLAPNTGELFF. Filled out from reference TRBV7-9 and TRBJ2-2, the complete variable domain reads DTGVSQNPRHKITKRGQNVTFRCDPISEHNRLYWYRQTLGQGPEFLTYFQNEAQLEKSRLLSDRFSAERPKGSFSTLEIQRTEQGDSAMYLCASSLAPNTGELFFGEGSRLTVL.

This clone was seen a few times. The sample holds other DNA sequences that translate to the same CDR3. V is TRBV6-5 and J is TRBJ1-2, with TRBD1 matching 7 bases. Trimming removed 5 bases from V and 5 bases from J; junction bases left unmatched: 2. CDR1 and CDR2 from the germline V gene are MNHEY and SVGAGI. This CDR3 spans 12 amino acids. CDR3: CASSPTGYGYTF. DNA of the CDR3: TGTGCCAGCAGTCCGACAGGGTATGGCTACACCTTC.

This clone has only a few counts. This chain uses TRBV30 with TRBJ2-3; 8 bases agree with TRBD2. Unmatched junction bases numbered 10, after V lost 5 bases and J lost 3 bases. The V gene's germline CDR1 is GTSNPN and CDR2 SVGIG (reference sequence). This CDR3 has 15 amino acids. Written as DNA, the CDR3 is TGTGCCTGGGGGACCCGGGGGGGCCTTACAGATACGCAGTATTTT. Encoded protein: CAWGTRGGLTDTQYF.

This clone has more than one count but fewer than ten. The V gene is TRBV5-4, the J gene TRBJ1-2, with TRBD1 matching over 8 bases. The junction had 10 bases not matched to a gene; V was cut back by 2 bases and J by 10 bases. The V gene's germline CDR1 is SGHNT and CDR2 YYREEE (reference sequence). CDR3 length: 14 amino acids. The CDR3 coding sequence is TGTGCCAGCAGCTTTGGGACAGGACTACGGTCCTACACCTTC. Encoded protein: CASSFGTGLRSYTF. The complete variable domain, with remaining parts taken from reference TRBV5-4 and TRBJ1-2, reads ETGVTQSPTHLIKTRGQQVTLRCSSQSGHNTVSWYQQALGQGPQFIFQYYREEENGRGNFPPRFSGLQFPNYSSELNVNALELDDSALYLCASSFGTGLRSYTFGSGTRLTVV.